These T cell receptor beta chains were read from a single sample in a study of blood T cell repertoires in COVID-19. Measured with immunoSEQ multiplex PCR; TCRdb has only the in-frame clones, and not every one. Here the sample spans 57,000 or so clones, around 85% being singletons. What was sequenced was peripheral blood. The receptor set was obtained from a woman of 80 years or more with active or convalescent COVID-19. Both conserved end residues are part of each CDR3. D genes are given only for firm matches. The size field is filled for only some rows; it gives once, few, many or a size class.

cdr3_length	clone_size	d_call	v_call	j_call	cdr3_nt	cdr3_aa
15	once	NA	TRBV21-1	TRBJ2-7	TGTGCCAGCAGCAATGGACAGGGAGGTTCCTACGAGCAGTACTTC	CASSNGQGGSYEQYF
16	NA	TRBD1	TRBV19	TRBJ1-1	TGTGCCAGTAGCGAGCTCCCTGGCAGGGGGAGCCCTGAAGCTTTCTTT	CASSELPGRGSPEAFF
14	NA	TRBD1	TRBV27	TRBJ1-1	TGTGCCAGCAGTTTGCGGGGACAGTACACTGAAGCTTTCTTT	CASSLRGQYTEAFF
12	NA	NA	TRBV12-3/TRBV12-4	TRBJ2-7	TGTGCCAGCCAAACATACCGCGGCGAGCAGTACTTC	CASQTYRGEQYF
13	few	NA	TRBV2	TRBJ2-7	TGTGCCAGCAATCCCCAGGGGTTTGTGGAGCAGTACTTC	CASNPQGFVEQYF
13	once	TRBD2	TRBV12-3/TRBV12-4	TRBJ2-2	TGTGCCAGCAGCCCCGGGGGGACCGGGGAGCTGTTTTTT	CASSPGGTGELFF
14	NA	TRBD1	TRBV5-1	TRBJ2-7	TGCGCCAGCAGCATTACGACAGGGTCCTACGAGCAGTACTTC	CASSITTGSYEQYF
18	NA	TRBD1	TRBV5-8	TRBJ1-5	TGTGCCAGCAGCCTACTCTTACAGGGGATAAGCAGCAATCAGCCCCAGCATTTT	CASSLLLQGISSNQPQHF
17	NA	TRBD2	TRBV5-1	TRBJ2-5	TGCGCCAGCAGCCCAACCCTGACTAGCGGGGGGCAAGAGACCCAGTACTTC	CASSPTLTSGGQETQYF
13	NA	NA	TRBV11-2	TRBJ2-7	TGTGCCAGCAGCTTTAATCAGGAGGGGGAGCAGTACTTC	CASSFNQEGEQYF
13	NA	NA	TRBV25-1	TRBJ1-2	TGTGCCAGCCTCGGCGGTTTCAACTATGGCTACACCTTC	CASLGGFNYGYTF
13	once	NA	TRBV11-2	TRBJ2-1	TGTGCCAGCAGCACTACTAGGGGGGGTGAGCAGTTCTTC	CASSTTRGGEQFF
14	NA	TRBD1	TRBV7-2	TRBJ1-2	TGTGCCAGCAGCTTAGCCTGGGACAGCTATGGCTACACCTTC	CASSLAWDSYGYTF
14	NA	TRBD1	TRBV5-1	TRBJ1-2	TGCGCCAGCAGCTTGTCGGGGACAGGGATTGGCTACACCTTC	CASSLSGTGIGYTF
15	few	NA	TRBV6-2/TRBV6-3	TRBJ1-2	TGTGCCAGCAGTTCCGGTCAGGGTAGTTTGAACGGCTACACCTTC	CASSSGQGSLNGYTF
16	NA	TRBD1	TRBV5-8	TRBJ1-6	TGTGCCAGCAGTCGACAGGGGGGCACTAATAATTCACCCCTCCACTTT	CASSRQGGTNNSPLHF
15	NA	TRBD1	TRBV30	TRBJ2-5	TGTGCCTGGAGCGATAGGGACAGGGCCAAAGAGACCCAGTACTTC	CAWSDRDRAKETQYF
17	NA	TRBD1	TRBV4-1	TRBJ2-1	TGCGCCAGCAGCCAAGATATCCGGGACAGGTTCTCGGGGGAGCAGTTCTTC	CASSQDIRDRFSGEQFF
14	once	TRBD1	TRBV30	TRBJ1-1	TGTGCCTGGGGGGGACAGGGATTTAACACTGAAGCTTTCTTT	CAWGGQGFNTEAFF
13	NA	NA	TRBV5-1	TRBJ1-1	TGCGCCAGCAGCTTAGGGAGTAACACTGAAGCTTTCTTT	CASSLGSNTEAFF
14	NA	NA	TRBV7-2	TRBJ1-1	TGTGCCAGCAGCTTAGACGGGGTTCGCACTGAAGCTTTCTTT	CASSLDGVRTEAFF
16	NA	TRBD1	TRBV7-9	TRBJ1-2	TGTGCCAGCAGCTTAGGGACAGGGGGCCGACCGGGTGGCTACACCTTC	CASSLGTGGRPGGYTF
16	NA	TRBD2	TRBV7-9	TRBJ2-5	TGTGCCAGCAGCCGGGGACTAGCGGGGGGACAAGAGACCCAGTACTTC	CASSRGLAGGQETQYF
15	once	NA	TRBV5-1	TRBJ1-6	TGCGCCAGCAGCTTGGCCGGGAGGGATAATTCACCCCTCCACTTT	CASSLAGRDNSPLHF
16	NA	TRBD2	TRBV30	TRBJ2-3	TGTGCCTGGAGTGTCGGACTAGCGGGGGGGGCAGATACGCAGTATTTT	CAWSVGLAGGADTQYF
15	NA	NA	TRBV20-1	TRBJ2-1	TGCAGTGCTAGTCGGAGGGCTGCGGCCTACAATGAGCAGTTCTTC	CSASRRAAAYNEQFF
15	once	TRBD2	TRBV7-3	TRBJ2-3	TGTGCCAGCAGCTTTAGCGGGGGGGCAACAGATACGCAGTATTTT	CASSFSGGATDTQYF
14	NA	TRBD1	TRBV19	TRBJ2-3	TGTGCCAGTAGCCTAGGGGGCCACACAGATACGCAGTATTTT	CASSLGGHTDTQYF
20	NA	TRBD2	TRBV6-2/TRBV6-3	TRBJ2-3	TGTGCCAGCAGTTACAACCCCCGAATAGGCCTAGCGGGGGGCACAGATACGCAGTATTTT	CASSYNPRIGLAGGTDTQYF
15	NA	TRBD2	TRBV20-1	TRBJ2-1	TGCAGTGCTAGTACTAGCGGGGGACCAATCAATGAGCAGTTCTTC	CSASTSGGPINEQFF
12	once	NA	TRBV2	TRBJ1-2	TGTGCCAGCAGCGCGAACGCCCCTGGCTACACCTTC	CASSANAPGYTF
15	NA	NA	TRBV29-1	TRBJ2-3	TGCAGCGTTGACGGGGTAGGGGGAGTGCCAGATACGCAGTATTTT	CSVDGVGGVPDTQYF
16	NA	TRBD1	TRBV6-6	TRBJ1-2	TGTGCCAGCAGTTCATCACGACAGGGGCCTTTCTATGGCTACACCTTC	CASSSSRQGPFYGYTF
16	NA	NA	TRBV5-1	TRBJ2-2	TGCGCCAGCAGCTCACAACCGGGACTCAACACCGGGGAGCTGTTTTTT	CASSSQPGLNTGELFF
16	few	NA	TRBV5-1	TRBJ2-2	TGCGCCAGCAGCTTGAAGGGCCAGGAGGAGGGCGGGGAGCTGTTTTTT	CASSLKGQEEGGELFF
15	NA	NA	TRBV29-1	TRBJ1-2	TGCAGCGTTAATTTTGGCCATACGAACCCGCAGGGCTACACCTTC	CSVNFGHTNPQGYTF